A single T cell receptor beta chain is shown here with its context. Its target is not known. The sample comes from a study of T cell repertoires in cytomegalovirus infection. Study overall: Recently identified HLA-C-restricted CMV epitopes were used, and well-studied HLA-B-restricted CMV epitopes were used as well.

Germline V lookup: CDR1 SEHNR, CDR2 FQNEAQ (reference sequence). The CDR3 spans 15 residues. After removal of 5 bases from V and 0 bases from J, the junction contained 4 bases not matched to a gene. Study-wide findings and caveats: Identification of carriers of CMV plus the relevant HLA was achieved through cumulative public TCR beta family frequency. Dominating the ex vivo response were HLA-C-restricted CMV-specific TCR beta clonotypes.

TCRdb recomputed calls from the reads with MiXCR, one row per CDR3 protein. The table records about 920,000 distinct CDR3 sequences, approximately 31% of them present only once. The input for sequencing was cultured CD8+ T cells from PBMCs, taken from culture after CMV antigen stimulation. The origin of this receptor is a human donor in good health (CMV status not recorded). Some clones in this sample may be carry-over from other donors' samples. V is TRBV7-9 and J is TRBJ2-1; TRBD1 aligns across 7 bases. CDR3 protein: CASSTQGNSYNEQFF. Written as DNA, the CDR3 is TGTGCCAGCAGCACACAGGGGAACTCCTACAATGAGCAGTTCTTC.